The 18 T cell receptor beta chains presented below share a single source sample, sequenced in a study of OX40 agonist ivuxolimab in advanced cancers. Profiled with immunoSEQ multiplex PCR; TCRdb holds only in-frame clones, not every one. The table shows tens of thousands of clones, with roughly 82% occurring only once. This specimen consisted of CD4+ or CD8+ T cells sorted from blood, obtained in a trial of the OX40 agonist ivuxolimab. The receptors were sampled from an adult with an advanced solid tumor such as melanoma, head and neck, liver or kidney cancer.

V is TRBV4-3 and J is TRBJ1-2, with TRBD1 matching 7 bases. Unmatched junction bases numbered 5, after V lost 0 bases and J lost 4 bases. Germline V CDR1 and CDR2: LGHNA, YSLEER. This CDR3 comprises 15 residues. The CDR3: CASSQEGQGGYGYTF. CDR3 bases: TGCGCCAGCAGCCAAGAAGGGCAGGGGGGCTATGGCTACACCTTC.

The V and J genes are TRBV20-1 and TRBJ1-2; the D gene is possibly TRBD1 (6 bases). Per the germline V gene, CDR1 is DFQATT and CDR2 is SNEGSKA (reference sequence). This CDR3 is built from 10 residues. V lost 6 bases, J lost 10 bases, and 12 bases lay in between. CDR3 bases: TGCAGTGCCCGGACAGTAGCCTACACCTTC. Encoded protein: CSARTVAYTF.

The chain recombines TRBV9 with TRBJ2-7, with unresolved D. V lost 4 bases and J lost 4, with 15 bases in between. Germline V gene lookup returns CDR1 SGDLS and CDR2 YYNGEE. This CDR3 region has 14 residues. The CDR3 is CASSPSIAQYEQYF. CDR3 nucleotide sequence: TGTGCCAGCAGCCCCTCTATCGCTCAATACGAGCAGTACTTC.

V and J are TRBV5-5 and TRBJ1-4; D is undetermined. Trimming shortened V by 3 bases and J by 1 base, and 7 bases separated the two germline ends. Germline lookup yields CDR1 SGHKS and CDR2 YYEKEE (reference sequence). The CDR3 extends over 14 amino acids. This CDR3 is CASSSGLTNEKLFF. Here the CDR3 DNA reads TGTGCCAGCAGCTCAGGATTAACTAATGAAAAACTGTTTTTT. The complete variable domain, with remaining parts taken from reference TRBV5-5 and TRBJ1-4, reads DAGVTQSPTHLIKTRGQQVTLRCSPISGHKSVSWYQQVLGQGPQFIFQYYEKEERGRGNFPDRFSARQFPNYSSELNVNALLLGDSALYLCASSSGLTNEKLFFGSGTQLSVL.

The V call is TRBV5-4, the J call TRBJ1-6; D not resolved. V lost 0 bases and J lost 8, with 12 bases in between. Germline V CDR1 and CDR2: SGHNT, YYREEE (reference sequence). The CDR3 is 15 residues long. CDR3 sequence reads: CASSLAGGVDSPLHF. In DNA, the CDR3 is TGTGCCAGCAGCTTGGCCGGTGGTGTTGATTCACCCCTCCACTTT.

V usage is TRBV6-6 and J usage is TRBJ1-1, with 7 bases matching TRBD1. J lost 4 bases, V lost 0 bases, and 2 bases had no gene match. In germline, CDR1 is MNHNY, CDR2 SVGAGI (reference sequence). There are 14 residues in the CDR3. CDR3: CASSYSRGGTEAFF. CDR3 nucleotide sequence: TGTGCCAGCAGTTACTCCAGGGGGGGCACTGAAGCTTTCTTT.

This sequence joins TRBV11-2 and TRBJ2-5; 7 nucleotides agree with TRBD2. J was trimmed by 4 bases and V by 4 bases; bases with no gene match: 3. CDR3 size: 13 residues. Germline lookup yields CDR1 SGHAT and CDR2 FQNNGV. The CDR3 spells CASSSGLRETQYF. CDR3 sequence (DNA): TGTGCCAGCAGCTCGGGACTAAGAGAGACCCAGTACTTC. Complete variable domain (other parts from reference TRBV11-2 and TRBJ2-5): EAGVAQSPRYKIIEKRQSVAFWCNPISGHATLYWYQQILGQGPKLLIQFQNNGVVDDSQLPKDRFSAERLKGVDSTLKIQPAKLEDSAVYLCASSSGLRETQYFGPGTRLLVL.

This clone has only a few counts. This sample includes further DNA sequences coding for the same CDR3. The J gene is TRBJ2-2, the V gene TRBV9; the D gene is possibly TRBD1 (5 bases). Germline V gene lookup returns CDR1 SGDLS and CDR2 YYNGEE. The CDR3 is made up of 15 amino acids. Trimming cost V 0 bases and J 2 bases, with 8 bases left between them. CDR3 sequence (DNA): TGTGCCAGCAGCGTAGGAGACAGAAACACCGGGGAGCTGTTTTTT. Translation: CASSVGDRNTGELFF.

The V gene is TRBV18, the J gene TRBJ1-1, with D possibly matching TRBD1 (5 bases). The length of the CDR3 is 11 residues. Germline CDR1 is KGHSH and CDR2 is LQKENI. The ends were cut back, 3 bases at V and 6 bases at J, with 5 bases in the middle. This CDR3 is CASSPGPEAFF. CDR3 DNA: TGTGCCAGCTCACCGGGGCCTGAAGCTTTCTTT.

The gene calls are TRBV28 and TRBJ1-1; 7 nucleotides line up with TRBD1. Germline CDR1 and CDR2: MDHEN and SYDVKM. This CDR3 region has 15 residues. The trim removed 8 bases at V and 0 bases at J, leaving 9 bases unmatched. CDR3 residues: CASPPEGAMNTEAFF. The CDR3 nucleotides read TGTGCCAGCCCCCCGGAGGGGGCAATGAACACTGAAGCTTTCTTT.

The chain couples TRBV27 to TRBJ2-6; no clear D gene. This CDR3 has 13 residues. The germline CDR1 and CDR2 sequences are MNHEY and SMNVEV (reference sequence). Trimming cost V 0 bases and J 3 bases, with 0 bases left between them. CDR3 loop: CASSLSGANVLTF. CDR3 nucleotide sequence: TGTGCCAGCAGTTTATCTGGGGCCAACGTCCTGACTTTC.

This chain connects TRBV19 to TRBJ2-7; D could derive from TRBD1 or TRBD2 (6 bases each). The germline gives CDR1 LNHDA, CDR2 SQIVND (reference sequence). Trimming shortened V by 7 bases and J by 0 bases, and 13 bases separated the two germline ends. The CDR3 consists of 14 residues. The CDR3 loop is CASTGAGPSYEQYV. The CDR3 DNA reads TGTGCCAGTACGGGGGCAGGGCCCTCCTACGAGCAGTACGTC.

J is TRBJ2-3 and V is TRBV9; maybe TRBD1 (5 bases). The CDR3 is 12 residues long. The V gene lost 3 bases and the J gene lost 5 bases, with 7 bases spanning the gap. The germline CDR1 and CDR2 sequences are SGDLS and YYNGEE. The CDR3 sequence: CASSETVDTQYF. DNA of the CDR3: TGTGCCAGCAGCGAGACAGTAGATACGCAGTATTTT.

The genes are TRBV7-3 and TRBJ2-1; TRBD1 might be the D (5 bases). The V gene's germline CDR1 is SGHTA and CDR2 FQGTGA. This CDR3 is 13 amino acids long. The V gene lost 0 bases and the J gene lost 16 bases, with 16 bases spanning the gap. The chain's CDR3 is CASSLTSKGKRFF. CDR3 in DNA: TGTGCCAGCAGCTTAACGTCCAAGGGGAAAAGATTCTTC.

The rearrangement joins TRBV28 to TRBJ1-6, with TRBD1 matching 8 bases. Germline values: CDR1 MDHEN, CDR2 SYDVKM. V dropped 6 bases and J dropped 10; count of bases not matched to a gene: 14. This CDR3 region has 16 residues. CDR3 DNA: TGTGCCAGCAGACTTTTACAAGGACAGGGCAACTCACCCCTCCACTTT. It translates to CASRLLQGQGNSPLHF.

This clone was seen only once. This sequence joins TRBV11-2 and TRBJ1-2; TRBD1 is a possible D gene (5 bases). The V and J ends lost 0 bases and 7 bases respectively, with 15 bases between them. This CDR3 has 15 amino acids. Per germline, CDR1 SGHAT and CDR2 FQNNGV. CDR3 residues: CASSLDRETEGGYTF. The CDR3 nucleotides are TGTGCCAGCAGCTTAGATAGAGAGACAGAAGGTGGCTACACCTTC.

The rearrangement links TRBV28 to TRBJ2-7, with D possibly called TRBD1 or TRBD2 (5 bases each). The CDR3 loop spans 17 amino acids. Trimming stripped 6 bases from V and 3 bases from J, with 24 bases between. Per the germline V gene, CDR1 is MDHEN and CDR2 is SYDVKM. The CDR3 loop is CASSPPPSLGTRYEQYF. The CDR3 DNA reads as TGTGCCAGCAGCCCTCCCCCTAGTTTAGGGACCCGCTACGAGCAGTACTTC. The whole variable domain, remainder taken from reference TRBV28 and TRBJ2-7, is DVKVTQSSRYLVKRTGEKVFLECVQDMDHENMFWYRQDPGLGLRLIYFSYDVKMKEKGDIPEGYSVSREKKERFSLILESASTNQTSMYLCASSPPPSLGTRYEQYFGPGTRLTVT.

The chain recombines TRBV7-2 with TRBJ2-5; 7 bases map to TRBD2. The V segment lost 4 bases and the J segment 0 bases; nucleotides outside the gene matches: 5. From germline, CDR1 is SGHTA and CDR2 FQGNSA. The length of the CDR3 is 15 residues. CDR3 nucleotides: TGTGCCAGCAGCTCGGTGACTAGCTACCAAGAGACCCAGTACTTC. Residues: CASSSVTSYQETQYF.